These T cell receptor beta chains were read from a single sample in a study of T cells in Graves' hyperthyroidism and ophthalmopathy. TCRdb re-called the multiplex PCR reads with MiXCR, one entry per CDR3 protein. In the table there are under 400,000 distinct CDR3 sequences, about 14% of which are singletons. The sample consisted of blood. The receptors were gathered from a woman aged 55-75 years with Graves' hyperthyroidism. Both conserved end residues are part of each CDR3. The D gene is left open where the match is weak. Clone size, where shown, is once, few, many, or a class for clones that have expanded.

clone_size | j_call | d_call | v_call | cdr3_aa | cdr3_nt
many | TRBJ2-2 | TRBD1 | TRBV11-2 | CASSLLGTGNTGELFF | TGTGCCAGCAGCTTACTTGGGACAGGGAACACCGGGGAGCTGTTTTTT
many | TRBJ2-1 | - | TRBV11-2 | CASSPTSNEQFF | TGTGCCAGCAGCCCTACGAGTAATGAGCAGTTCTTC
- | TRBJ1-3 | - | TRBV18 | CASSPQDSTLSGNTIYF | TGTGCCAGCTCACCCCAGGACAGTACTCTCTCTGGAAACACCATATATTTT
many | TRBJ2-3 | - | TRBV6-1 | CASRAGLTDTQYF | TGTGCCAGCAGGGCAGGTCTTACAGATACGCAGTATTTT
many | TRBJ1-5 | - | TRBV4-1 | CASSHGGGIGSNQPQHF | TGCGCCAGCAGCCACGGTGGGGGGATCGGGAGCAATCAGCCCCAGCATTTT
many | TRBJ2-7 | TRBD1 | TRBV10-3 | CAIRGEGTGDEQYF | TGTGCCATCAGGGGAGAGGGGACAGGTGACGAGCAGTACTTC
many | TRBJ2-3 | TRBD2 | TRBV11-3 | CASSLVGRAIDTQYF | TGTGCCAGCAGCTTAGTCGGGAGGGCTATAGATACGCAGTATTTT
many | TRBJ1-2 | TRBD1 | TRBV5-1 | CASSPVQGDDGYTF | TGCGCCAGCAGCCCAGTGCAGGGGGACGATGGCTACACCTTC
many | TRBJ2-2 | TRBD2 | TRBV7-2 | CASSAQTSGNTGELFF | TGTGCCAGCAGCGCCCAAACTAGCGGGAACACCGGGGAGCTGTTTTTT
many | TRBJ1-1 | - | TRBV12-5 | CASGLKGPEAEAFF | TGTGCTAGTGGTTTGAAGGGGCCCGAGGCTGAAGCTTTCTTT
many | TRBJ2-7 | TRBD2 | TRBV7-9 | CASSSSGRAYEQYF | TGTGCCAGCAGCTCTAGCGGGAGAGCATACGAGCAGTACTTC
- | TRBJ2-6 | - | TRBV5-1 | CASSSVRGPFSGANVLTF | TGCGCCAGCAGCTCGGTGCGGGGGCCGTTCTCTGGGGCCAACGTCCTGACTTTC
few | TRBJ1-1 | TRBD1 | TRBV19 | CASRNRDSETEAFF | TGTGCCAGTAGGAACCGGGACAGCGAAACCGAAGCTTTCTTT
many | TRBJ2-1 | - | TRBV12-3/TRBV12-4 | CASRLTGRNEQFF | TGTGCCAGCAGACTTACAGGGAGGAATGAGCAGTTCTTC
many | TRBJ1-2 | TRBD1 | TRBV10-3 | CAVYGTGIYGYTF | TGTGCCGTCTACGGGACAGGGATCTATGGCTACACCTTC
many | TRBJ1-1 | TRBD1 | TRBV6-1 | CASSVTSGTAYTEAFF | TGTGCCAGCAGTGTCACTTCCGGGACAGCCTACACTGAAGCTTTCTTT
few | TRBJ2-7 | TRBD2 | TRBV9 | CASSVSSGSPYEQYF | TGTGCCAGCAGCGTCTCTAGCGGGAGCCCCTACGAGCAGTACTTC
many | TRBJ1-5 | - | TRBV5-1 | CASSLGGYQPQHF | TGCGCCAGCAGCTTGGGGGGTTATCAGCCCCAGCATTTT
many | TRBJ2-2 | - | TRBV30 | CAWSVDTGELFF | TGTGCCTGGAGTGTTGACACCGGGGAGCTGTTTTTT
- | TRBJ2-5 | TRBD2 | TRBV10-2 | CATDSGRAGETQYF | TGCGCCACCGATAGCGGGAGGGCAGGGGAGACCCAGTACTTC
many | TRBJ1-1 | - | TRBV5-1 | CASSLMTRTEAFF | TGCGCCAGCAGCTTGATGACGCGGACTGAAGCTTTCTTT
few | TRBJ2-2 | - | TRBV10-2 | CASSESWGGELFF | TGCGCCAGCAGTGAGTCGTGGGGCGGGGAGCTGTTTTTT
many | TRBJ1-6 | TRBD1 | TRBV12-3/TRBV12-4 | CASSLGQYNSPLHF | TGTGCCAGCAGTTTGGGACAGTATAATTCACCCCTCCACTTT
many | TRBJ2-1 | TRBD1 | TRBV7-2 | CASSLSGTVYNEQFF | TGTGCCAGCAGCTTATCCGGGACAGTCTACAATGAGCAGTTCTTC
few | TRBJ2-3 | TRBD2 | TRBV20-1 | CSARDEREGRDTQYF | TGCAGTGCTAGAGATGAGCGGGAGGGCAGAGATACGCAGTATTTT
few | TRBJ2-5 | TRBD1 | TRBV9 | CASSVGDRVGETQYF | TGTGCCAGCAGCGTAGGCGACAGGGTGGGGGAGACCCAGTACTTC
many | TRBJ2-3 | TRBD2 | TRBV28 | CASRGPGLAGKQWVNTQYF | TGTGCCAGCAGGGGTCCCGGACTAGCGGGGAAACAGTGGGTAAATACGCAGTATTTT
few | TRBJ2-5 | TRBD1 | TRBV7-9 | CASSLSPDRGDPQKTQYF | TGTGCCAGCAGCTTAAGTCCCGACAGGGGGGACCCTCAAAAGACCCAGTACTTC
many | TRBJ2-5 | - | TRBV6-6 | CASSYSGDSRGYF | TGTGCCAGCAGTTACTCGGGCGACAGCCGGGGGTACTTC
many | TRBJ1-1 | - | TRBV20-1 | CSARAGGTEAFF | TGCAGTGCTAGAGCGGGGGGCACTGAAGCTTTCTTT
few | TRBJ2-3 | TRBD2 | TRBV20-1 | CSARELAGGDTQYF | TGCAGTGCTAGAGAACTAGCGGGAGGAGATACGCAGTATTTT
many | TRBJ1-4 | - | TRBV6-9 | CASSYWNEKLFF | TGTGCCAGCAGTTATTGGAACGAAAAACTGTTTTTT
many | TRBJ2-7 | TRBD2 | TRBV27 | CASSPRLAGEGEQYF | TGTGCCAGCAGTCCCCGGTTAGCGGGAGAGGGCGAGCAGTACTTC
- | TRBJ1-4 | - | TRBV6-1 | CASSSSTGNEKLFF | TGTGCCAGCAGTTCGTCGACGGGCAATGAAAAACTGTTTTTT
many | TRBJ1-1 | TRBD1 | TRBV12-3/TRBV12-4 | CASSDAQGSAEAFF | TGTGCCAGCAGTGATGCACAGGGGAGCGCTGAAGCTTTCTTT
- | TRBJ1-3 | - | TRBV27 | CASSPHISSGNTIYF | TGTGCCAGCAGCCCACATATTTCCTCTGGAAACACCATATATTTT
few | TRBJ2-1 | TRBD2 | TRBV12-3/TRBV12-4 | CASSLALAVSFF | TGTGCCAGCAGTTTAGCGCTAGCGGTCAGTTTCTTC
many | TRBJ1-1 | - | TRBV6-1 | CASRRVWGMNTEAFF | TGTGCCAGCAGGCGTGTCTGGGGAATGAACACTGAAGCTTTCTTT
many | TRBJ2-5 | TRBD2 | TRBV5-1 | CASSELADQETQYF | TGCGCCAGCAGCGAACTAGCGGACCAAGAGACCCAGTACTTC
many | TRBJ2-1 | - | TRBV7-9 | CASSPPAAPDEQFF | TGTGCCAGCAGTCCTCCGGCGGCTCCCGATGAGCAGTTCTTC
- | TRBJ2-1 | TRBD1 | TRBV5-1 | CASSRSIPGTGVYNEQFF | TGCGCCAGCAGCCGATCTATTCCCGGGACAGGGGTCTACAATGAGCAGTTCTTC
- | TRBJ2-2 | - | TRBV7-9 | CASSLAVATGELFF | TGTGCCAGCAGCTTAGCGGTGGCCACCGGGGAGCTGTTTTTT
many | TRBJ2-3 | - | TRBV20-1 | CTDADTQYF | TGCACCGACGCAGATACGCAGTATTTT
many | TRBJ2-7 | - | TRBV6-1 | CASSEARGTEQYF | TGTGCCAGCAGTGAAGCGCGGGGAACCGAGCAGTACTTC
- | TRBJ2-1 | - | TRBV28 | CASSVGDSSSYNEQFF | TGTGCCAGCAGTGTCGGGGACTCGAGCTCCTACAATGAGCAGTTCTTC
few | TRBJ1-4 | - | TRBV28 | CASSLSGGGDEKLFF | TGTGCCAGCAGTTTAAGTGGCGGGGGCGATGAAAAACTGTTTTTT
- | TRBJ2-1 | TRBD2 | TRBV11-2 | CASSHWTSGRVNNEQFF | TGTGCCAGCAGCCACTGGACTAGCGGGAGAGTAAACAATGAGCAGTTCTTC
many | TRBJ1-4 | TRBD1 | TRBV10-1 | CASSDGQGIGKLFF | TGCGCCAGCAGTGATGGACAGGGGATCGGAAAACTGTTTTTT
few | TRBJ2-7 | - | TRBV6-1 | CASRDGAYEQYF | TGTGCCAGCAGGGACGGTGCCTACGAGCAGTACTTC